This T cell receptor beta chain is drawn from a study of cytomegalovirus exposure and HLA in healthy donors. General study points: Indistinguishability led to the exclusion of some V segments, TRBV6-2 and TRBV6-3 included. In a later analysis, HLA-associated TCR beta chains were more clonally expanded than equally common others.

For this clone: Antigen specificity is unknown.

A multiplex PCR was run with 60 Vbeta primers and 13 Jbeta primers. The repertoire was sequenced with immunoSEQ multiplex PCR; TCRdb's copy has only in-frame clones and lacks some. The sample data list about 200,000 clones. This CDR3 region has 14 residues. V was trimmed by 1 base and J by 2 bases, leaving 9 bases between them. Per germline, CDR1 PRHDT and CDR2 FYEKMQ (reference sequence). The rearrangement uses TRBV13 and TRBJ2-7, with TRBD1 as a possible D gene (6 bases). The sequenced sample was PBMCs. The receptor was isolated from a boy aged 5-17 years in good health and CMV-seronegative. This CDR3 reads CASSLAQGPYEQYF. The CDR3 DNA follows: TGTGCCAGCAGCTTAGCCCAGGGGCCCTACGAGCAGTACTTC.